This paragraph covers one T cell receptor (beta chain) sequence. Sequencing used immunoSEQ multiplex PCR; TCRdb keeps in-frame clones, though not all of them. The sample lists 120,000 to 150,000 clones, roughly 91% seen once, with 1.5% in the top ten. Germline lookup yields CDR1 SGHNT and CDR2 YENEEA. Trimming stripped 2 bases from V and 4 bases from J, with 9 bases between. This CDR3 is 14 amino acids long. The sample originates from a study of CD4+ T cells in melanoma. J is TRBJ1-5 and V is TRBV11-3; D may be TRBD1 (5 bases). The sequence was obtained from a human donor with melanoma. The CDR3 spells CASSLSRVNQPQHF. CDR3 in DNA: TGTGCCAGCAGCTTAAGCAGGGTAAATCAGCCCCAGCATTTT.